Detailed here is one T cell receptor (beta chain). Germline CDR1 is DFQATT and CDR2 is SNEGSKA (reference sequence). J gave up 8 bases and V 6 bases, and 3 bases lay outside the gene matches. The CDR3 length is 11 residues. The table came from immunoSEQ multiplex PCR; TCRdb's copy has only in-frame clones and leaves some out. The top ten hold about 0.02% of the sample, which has approximately 400,000 clones, approximately 95% seen once. This entry is derived from a study of shared T cell receptors in the human thymus. The sequenced sample was thymocytes. The receptor was isolated from a human donor. This rearrangement joins TRBV20-1 to TRBJ2-2; TRBD1 matches at 7 bases. The CDR3: CSATRGGELFF. CDR3 sequence (DNA): TGCAGTGCCACCAGGGGGGGGGAGCTGTTTTTT.